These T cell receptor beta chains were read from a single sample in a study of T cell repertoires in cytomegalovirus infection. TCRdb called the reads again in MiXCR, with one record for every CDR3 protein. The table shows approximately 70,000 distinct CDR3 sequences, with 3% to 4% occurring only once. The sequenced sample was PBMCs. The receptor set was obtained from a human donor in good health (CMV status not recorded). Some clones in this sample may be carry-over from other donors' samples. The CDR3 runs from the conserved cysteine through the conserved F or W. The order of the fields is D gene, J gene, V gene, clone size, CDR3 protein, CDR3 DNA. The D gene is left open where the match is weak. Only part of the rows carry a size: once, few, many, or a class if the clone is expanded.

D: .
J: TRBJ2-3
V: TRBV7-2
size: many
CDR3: CASSLLFTDTQYF
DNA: TGTGCCAGCAGCTTACTTTTCACAGATACGCAGTATTTT

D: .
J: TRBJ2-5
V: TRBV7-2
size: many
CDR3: CASSFPGETQYF
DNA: TGTGCCAGCAGCTTCCCGGGAGAGACCCAGTACTTC

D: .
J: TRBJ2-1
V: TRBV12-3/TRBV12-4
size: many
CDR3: CASSTPSGVDYNEQFF
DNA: TGTGCCAGCAGTACCCCAAGTGGCGTTGACTACAATGAGCAGTTCTTC

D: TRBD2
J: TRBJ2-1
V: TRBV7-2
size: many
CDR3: CASSLGVGMGGRYEQFF
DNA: TGTGCCAGCAGCTTAGGCGTTGGGATGGGCGGGAGGTATGAGCAGTTCTTC

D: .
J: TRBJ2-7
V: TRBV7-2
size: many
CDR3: CASSPGIPYEQYF
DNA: TGTGCCAGCAGCCCGGGAATACCCTACGAGCAGTACTTC

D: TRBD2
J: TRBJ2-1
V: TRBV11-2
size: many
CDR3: CASRPSGGWYEQFF
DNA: TGTGCCAGCAGACCTAGCGGGGGGTGGTATGAGCAGTTCTTC

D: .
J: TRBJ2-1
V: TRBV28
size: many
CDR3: CASTSPAVGLSKQFF
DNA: TGTGCCAGCACCTCCCCAGCGGTGGGCCTCTCTAAGCAGTTCTTC

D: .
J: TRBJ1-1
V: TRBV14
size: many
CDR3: CASSRARGNTEAFF
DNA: TGTGCCAGCAGTAGGGCCAGGGGGAACACTGAAGCTTTCTTT

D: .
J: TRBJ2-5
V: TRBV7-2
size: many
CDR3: CASSLSGGTQYF
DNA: TGTGCCAGCAGCTTAAGTGGGGGTACCCAGTACTTC

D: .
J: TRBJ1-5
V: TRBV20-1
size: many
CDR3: CSASTGNNQPQHF
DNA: TGCAGTGCTAGTACCGGGAACAATCAGCCCCAGCATTTT

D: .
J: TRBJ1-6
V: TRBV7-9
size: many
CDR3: CASSSPRGRGNSPLHF
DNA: TGTGCCAGCAGCTCCCCCCGGGGCAGGGGTAATTCACCCCTCCACTTT

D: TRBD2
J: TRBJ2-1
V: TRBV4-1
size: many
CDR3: CASSQEAGEYSTQFF
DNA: TGTGCCAGCAGCCAAGAAGCGGGAGAGTATTCGACGCAGTTCTTC

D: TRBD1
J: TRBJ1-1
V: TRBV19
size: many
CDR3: CASSSPTGRVLGTEAFF
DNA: TGTGCCAGTAGTTCCCCGACAGGGAGAGTGTTGGGTACTGAAGCTTTCTTT

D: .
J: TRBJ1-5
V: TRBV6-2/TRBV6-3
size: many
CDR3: CAGVPRGAEQPQHF
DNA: TGTGCCGGCGTACCCCGGGGGGCGGAGCAGCCCCAGCATTTT

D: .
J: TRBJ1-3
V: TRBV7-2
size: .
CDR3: CASSLGGGSGNTIYF
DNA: TGTGCCAGCAGCCTCGGGGGCGGCTCTGGAAACACCATATATTTT

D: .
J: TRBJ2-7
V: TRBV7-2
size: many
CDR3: CASGRNSYEQYF
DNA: TGTGCCAGCGGGCGGAACTCCTACGAGCAGTACTTC

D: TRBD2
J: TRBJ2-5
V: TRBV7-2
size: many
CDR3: CASSSPGSGVKTQYF
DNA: TGTGCCAGCAGCTCCCCGGGTAGCGGGGTAAAGACCCAGTACTTC